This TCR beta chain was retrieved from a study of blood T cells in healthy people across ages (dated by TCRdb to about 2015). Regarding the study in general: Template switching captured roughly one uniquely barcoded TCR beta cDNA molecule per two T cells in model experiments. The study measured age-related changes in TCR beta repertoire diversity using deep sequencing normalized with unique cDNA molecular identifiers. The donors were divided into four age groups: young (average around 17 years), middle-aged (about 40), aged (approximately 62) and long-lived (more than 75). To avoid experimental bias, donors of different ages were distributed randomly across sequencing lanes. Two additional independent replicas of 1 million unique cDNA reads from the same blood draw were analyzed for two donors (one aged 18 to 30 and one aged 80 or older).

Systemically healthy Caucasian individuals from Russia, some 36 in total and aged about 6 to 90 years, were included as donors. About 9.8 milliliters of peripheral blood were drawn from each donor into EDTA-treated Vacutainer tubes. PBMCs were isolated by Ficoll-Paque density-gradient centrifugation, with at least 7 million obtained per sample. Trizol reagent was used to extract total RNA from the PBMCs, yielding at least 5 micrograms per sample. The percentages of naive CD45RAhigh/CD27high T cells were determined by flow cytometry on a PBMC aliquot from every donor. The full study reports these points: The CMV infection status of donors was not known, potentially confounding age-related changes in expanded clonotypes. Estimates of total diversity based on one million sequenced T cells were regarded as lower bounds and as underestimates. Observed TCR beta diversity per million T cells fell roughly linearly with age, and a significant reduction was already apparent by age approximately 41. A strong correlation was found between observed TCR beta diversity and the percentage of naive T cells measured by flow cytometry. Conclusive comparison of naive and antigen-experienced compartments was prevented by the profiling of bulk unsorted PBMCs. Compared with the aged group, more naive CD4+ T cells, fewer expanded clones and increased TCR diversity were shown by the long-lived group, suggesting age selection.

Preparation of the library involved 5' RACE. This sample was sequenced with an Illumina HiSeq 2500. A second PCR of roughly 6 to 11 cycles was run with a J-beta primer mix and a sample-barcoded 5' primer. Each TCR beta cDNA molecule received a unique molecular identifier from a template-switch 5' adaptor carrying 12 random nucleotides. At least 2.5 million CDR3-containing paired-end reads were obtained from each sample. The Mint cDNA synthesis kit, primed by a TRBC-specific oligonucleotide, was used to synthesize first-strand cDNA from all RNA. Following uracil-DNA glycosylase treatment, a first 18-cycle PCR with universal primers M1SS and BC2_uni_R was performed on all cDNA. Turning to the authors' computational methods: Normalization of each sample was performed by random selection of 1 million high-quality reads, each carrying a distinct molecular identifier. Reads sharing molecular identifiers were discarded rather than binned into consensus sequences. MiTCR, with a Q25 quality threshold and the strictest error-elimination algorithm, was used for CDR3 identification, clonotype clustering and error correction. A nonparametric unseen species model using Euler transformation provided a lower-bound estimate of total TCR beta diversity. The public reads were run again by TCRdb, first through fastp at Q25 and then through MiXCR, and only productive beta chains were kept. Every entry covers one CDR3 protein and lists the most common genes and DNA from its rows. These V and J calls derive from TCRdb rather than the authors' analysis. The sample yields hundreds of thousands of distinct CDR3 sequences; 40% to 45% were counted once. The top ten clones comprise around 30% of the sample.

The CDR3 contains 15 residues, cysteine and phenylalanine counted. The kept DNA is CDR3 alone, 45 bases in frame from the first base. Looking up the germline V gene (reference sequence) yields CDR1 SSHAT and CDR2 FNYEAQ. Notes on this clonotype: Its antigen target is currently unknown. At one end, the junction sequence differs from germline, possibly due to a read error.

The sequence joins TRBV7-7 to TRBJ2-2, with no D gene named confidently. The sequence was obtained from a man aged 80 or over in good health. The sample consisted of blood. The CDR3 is CASSPVPEFTGELFF. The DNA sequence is TGTGCTAGCAGCCCAGTTCCGGAGTTCACCGGGGAGCTGTTTTTT.